Below are 7 T cell receptor beta chains sequenced from a single sample in a study of tumor-infiltrating lymphocytes in localized non-small cell lung cancer. Method: immunoSEQ multiplex PCR; TCRdb's copy keeps in-frame clones and lacks some. The sample has about 25,000 clones; 69% are singletons. Specimen: lung tumor tissue. The receptors shown here come from a human donor with non-small cell lung cancer.

This rearrangement joins TRBV2 to TRBJ2-1; TRBD2 matches 9 bases. The CDR3 extends over 15 amino acids. V dropped 4 bases and J dropped 8; count of bases not matched to a gene: 9. The V gene's germline CDR1 is SNHLY and CDR2 FYNNEI. CDR3 nucleotide sequence: TGTGCCAGCAGTGCTTTAGCGGGAGAGTGGGATGAGCAGTTCTTC. Encoded protein: CASSALAGEWDEQFF.

The CDR3 sequence: CASSQDIGLVRAEQFF. CDR3 bases: TGTGCCAGCAGCCAAGATATAGGGCTAGTAAGAGCTGAGCAGTTCTTC. The chain carries TRBV4-2 and TRBJ2-1; D gene unclear. Germline V gene sequence: CDR1 LGHNA, CDR2 YNFKEQ. This CDR3 has 16 residues. V dropped 0 bases and J dropped 9 bases, with 18 bases sitting between them.

The chain joins TRBV11-2 to TRBJ2-7; no clear D gene. The CDR3 consists of 14 residues. From germline, CDR1 is SGHAT and CDR2 FQNNGV. V was cut by 5 bases and J by 3 bases, with 14 bases left in between. The CDR3 sequence: CASSPRRQDYEQYF. The CDR3 nucleotides read TGTGCCAGCAGCCCGAGAAGGCAGGACTACGAGCAGTACTTC.

The CDR3 region has the DNA TGCGCCAGCAGCAGACAGGGGGCCGCCGGGGAGCTGTTTTTT. Residues: CASSRQGAAGELFF. The chain is built from TRBV10-2 and TRBJ2-2; 10 nucleotides align to TRBD1. J gave up 6 bases and V 6 bases, and 4 bases lay outside the gene matches. The CDR3 consists of 14 residues. Germline CDR1 and CDR2: WSHSY and SAAADI.

The chain recombines TRBV4-2 with TRBJ2-7, with D unclear. CDR1 is LGHNA and CDR2 is YNFKEQ in the germline V gene. The CDR3 consists of 14 residues. The V gene lost 0 bases and the J gene lost 2 bases, with 8 bases spanning the gap. CDR3 residues: CASSQEGSAYEQYF. The CDR3 coding sequence is TGTGCCAGCAGCCAAGAAGGCTCAGCCTACGAGCAGTACTTC.

The chain employs TRBV7-9 and TRBJ2-7; perhaps D is TRBD1 or TRBD2 (5 bases each). The CDR3 sequence is 15 residues long. CDR1 is SEHNR, CDR2 FQNEAQ, per germline (reference sequence). V lost 7 bases and J 0 bases, leaving 16 bases between the germline ends. The CDR3 region is CASTPWGRDSYEQYF. The DNA of the CDR3 is TGTGCCAGCACCCCTTGGGGACGGGACTCCTACGAGCAGTACTTC.

The chain has TRBV6-6 and TRBJ1-5, with a tentative D call TRBD1 (5 bases). This CDR3 contains 15 residues. Germline loops: CDR1 MNHNY, CDR2 SVGAGI (reference sequence). Trimming cost V 4 bases and J 7 bases, with 17 bases left between them. DNA of the CDR3: TGTGCCAGCAGTTCCTCCAGGGACCTGGGCCAGCCCCAGCATTTT. Protein: CASSSSRDLGQPQHF.